These T cell receptor beta chains were read from a single sample in a study of T cell changes during pregnancy in multiple sclerosis. TCRdb keeps only in-frame clones here, not all; method: immunoSEQ multiplex PCR. The repertoire holds around 80,000 clones, with around 94% as singletons. The material sequenced was peripheral blood, taken in the second trimester of pregnancy. The source of these receptors is a female donor in good health, enrolled as a control in a pregnancy study. CDR3s include the opening cysteine and the closing phenylalanine or tryptophan. The D gene is left open where the match is weak. Clone size is not always given. Where it is, it says once, few, many or a class for expanded clones.

size	V	D	J	CDR3	DNA
.	TRBV4-1	TRBD2	TRBJ2-7	CASSQELAGLPYEQYF	TGCGCCAGCAGCCAAGAACTAGCGGGATTACCTTACGAGCAGTACTTC
.	TRBV18	TRBD2	TRBJ2-3	CASSRLAGDTDTQYF	TGTGCCAGCTCTCGACTAGCGGGAGACACAGATACGCAGTATTTT
.	TRBV27	.	TRBJ2-1	CASSSLADSNEQFF	TGTGCCAGCAGTTCACTAGCAGACAGCAATGAGCAGTTCTTC
.	TRBV19	.	TRBJ2-3	CASSLTGTDTQYF	TGTGCCAGTAGTCTCACTGGGACTGATACGCAGTATTTT
.	TRBV5-1	.	TRBJ1-1	CASSLNRDTEAFF	TGCGCCAGCAGCTTGAACAGGGACACTGAAGCTTTCTTT
.	TRBV2	.	TRBJ1-2	CASSRGGSSYGYTF	TGTGCCAGCAGTAGGGGGGGCTCTTCTTATGGCTACACCTTC
once	TRBV6-1	.	TRBJ2-7	CASTNLRRTYEQYF	TGTGCCAGCACCAATCTTCGGAGGACCTACGAGCAGTACTTC
.	TRBV5-1	.	TRBJ2-5	CASSRGQETQYF	TGCGCCAGCAGTAGGGGGCAAGAGACCCAGTACTTC
once	TRBV5-6	.	TRBJ1-1	CASSSQRPVNTEAFF	TGTGCCAGCAGCTCCCAGAGGCCTGTGAACACTGAAGCTTTCTTT
.	TRBV4-2	.	TRBJ2-2	CASSQDRGPTDPNTGELFF	TGTGCCAGCAGCCAAGACAGGGGACCTACTGACCCGAACACCGGGGAGCTGTTTTTT
.	TRBV25-1	TRBD1	TRBJ2-2	CASSGPWTGENTGELFF	TGTGCCAGCAGTGGCCCCTGGACAGGGGAGAACACCGGGGAGCTGTTTTTT
.	TRBV19	TRBD2	TRBJ2-2	CASRRLAGAGELFF	TGTGCCAGTAGAAGACTAGCGGGAGCCGGGGAGCTGTTTTTT
.	TRBV5-1	TRBD1	TRBJ2-5	CASSGRDSLQETQYF	TGCGCCAGCAGCGGCCGGGACAGCCTCCAAGAGACCCAGTACTTC
.	TRBV28	.	TRBJ2-3	CASSLGQGSTDTQYF	TGTGCCAGCAGTTTAGGGCAGGGGAGCACAGATACGCAGTATTTT
.	TRBV2	TRBD2	TRBJ2-4	CASTGGAFTQYF	TGTGCCAGCACGGGGGGGGCTTTCACTCAGTACTTC
.	TRBV6-6	.	TRBJ2-2	CASKPGLTYTGELFF	TGTGCCAGCAAACCGGGTCTCACTTACACCGGGGAGCTGTTTTTT
.	TRBV5-4	.	TRBJ2-7	CASSPVGGREQYF	TGTGCCAGCAGCCCGGTTGGGGGGAGGGAGCAGTACTTC
.	TRBV5-8	TRBD1	TRBJ1-5	CASRAPRTGRNQPQHF	TGTGCCAGCAGAGCCCCCCGGACAGGGAGGAATCAGCCCCAGCATTTT
.	TRBV5-1	TRBD2	TRBJ2-1	CASTENLAGGPEEQFF	TGCGCCAGCACCGAAAATCTAGCGGGAGGGCCCGAGGAGCAGTTCTTC
.	TRBV11-2	.	TRBJ2-5	CASSFNRQVLGETQYF	TGTGCCAGCAGCTTCAATCGACAGGTCTTGGGGGAGACCCAGTACTTC
.	TRBV27	.	TRBJ2-5	CASSLFGRETQYF	TGTGCCAGCAGTTTATTCGGGAGAGAGACCCAGTACTTC
.	TRBV5-1	.	TRBJ2-1	CASSFRDSNFNEQFF	TGCGCCAGCAGCTTTAGGGACTCAAACTTCAATGAGCAGTTCTTC
once	TRBV4-1	.	TRBJ2-1	CASSQDGQGNEQFF	TGCGCCAGCAGCCAAGATGGGCAGGGTAATGAGCAGTTCTTC
.	TRBV4-2	.	TRBJ2-2	CASSPWRVNTGELFF	TGTGCCAGCAGCCCATGGCGGGTGAACACCGGGGAGCTGTTTTTT
once	TRBV15	.	TRBJ2-2	CATSRELANTGELFF	TGTGCCACCAGCAGAGAACTAGCTAACACCGGGGAGCTGTTTTTT
.	TRBV7-2	TRBD1	TRBJ1-1	CASSLRQGGLNTEAFF	TGTGCCAGCAGCTTGAGACAGGGGGGCCTGAACACTGAAGCTTTCTTT
once	TRBV19	TRBD1	TRBJ2-1	CASSTWPGTGAYNEQFF	TGTGCCAGTAGTACTTGGCCCGGGACAGGGGCGTACAATGAGCAGTTCTTC
.	TRBV11-2	TRBD2	TRBJ2-2	CASRRSFVAGVTGELFF	TGTGCCAGCAGACGCTCCTTTGTAGCGGGAGTCACCGGGGAGCTGTTTTTT
.	TRBV5-1	.	TRBJ1-1	CASSLAASSMNTEAFF	TGCGCCAGCAGCTTGGCCGCCAGTTCAATGAACACTGAAGCTTTCTTT
.	TRBV9	TRBD1	TRBJ2-3	CASSVGAQGAGTDTQYF	TGTGCCAGCAGCGTAGGGGCTCAGGGGGCGGGCACAGATACGCAGTATTTT
.	TRBV28	.	TRBJ1-1	CASSLGGNKNTEAFF	TGTGCCAGCAGTTTAGGGGGGAATAAGAACACTGAAGCTTTCTTT
.	TRBV29-1	.	TRBJ2-1	CSVISWRQFF	TGCAGCGTTATTAGTTGGAGGCAGTTCTTC
.	TRBV5-1	TRBD2	TRBJ2-7	CASSLEPPSTSGGPYEQYF	TGCGCCAGCAGCTTGGAGCCACCCTCTACTAGCGGGGGACCCTACGAGCAGTACTTC
.	TRBV6-6	.	TRBJ1-3	CASSYASGPGNTIYF	TGTGCCAGCAGTTACGCCTCAGGGCCTGGAAACACCATATATTTT
.	TRBV23-1	TRBD1	TRBJ1-5	CASRRRQGAGNGNQPQHF	TGCGCCAGCAGACGGAGACAGGGGGCTGGGAATGGCAATCAGCCCCAGCATTTT
.	TRBV10-3	.	TRBJ2-2	CAISATGTHGELFF	TGTGCCATCAGTGCAACAGGGACCCACGGGGAGCTGTTTTTT
.	TRBV11-2	TRBD1	TRBJ1-4	CASSLETGGYTNEKLFF	TGTGCCAGCAGCTTAGAAACAGGGGGGTATACTAATGAAAAACTGTTTTTT
.	TRBV5-4	.	TRBJ2-7	CASSVRAGSIYEQYF	TGTGCCAGCAGCGTTCGCGCCGGGAGCATCTACGAGCAGTACTTC
.	TRBV11-2	.	TRBJ1-3	CASSLGQGGAGNTIYF	TGTGCCAGCAGCTTGGGGCAGGGAGGGGCTGGAAACACCATATATTTT
.	TRBV11-2	.	TRBJ2-1	CASSFGLPEQFF	TGTGCCAGCAGCTTCGGACTACCGGAGCAGTTCTTC
.	TRBV11-2	.	TRBJ2-3	CASSRVGRNTIDTQYF	TGTGCCAGCAGCCGAGTCGGCCGAAATACTATCGATACGCAGTATTTT
.	TRBV28	.	TRBJ1-1	CASSPSGGNTEAFF	TGTGCCAGCAGCCCAAGCGGGGGGAACACTGAAGCTTTCTTT
many	TRBV6-1	TRBD1	TRBJ2-7	CASSVSTGTGFHEQYF	TGTGCCAGCAGTGTATCGACCGGGACAGGGTTCCACGAGCAGTACTTC
.	TRBV10-3	.	TRBJ1-1	CAISESTQVNTEAFF	TGTGCCATCAGTGAGTCGACACAGGTGAACACTGAAGCTTTCTTT